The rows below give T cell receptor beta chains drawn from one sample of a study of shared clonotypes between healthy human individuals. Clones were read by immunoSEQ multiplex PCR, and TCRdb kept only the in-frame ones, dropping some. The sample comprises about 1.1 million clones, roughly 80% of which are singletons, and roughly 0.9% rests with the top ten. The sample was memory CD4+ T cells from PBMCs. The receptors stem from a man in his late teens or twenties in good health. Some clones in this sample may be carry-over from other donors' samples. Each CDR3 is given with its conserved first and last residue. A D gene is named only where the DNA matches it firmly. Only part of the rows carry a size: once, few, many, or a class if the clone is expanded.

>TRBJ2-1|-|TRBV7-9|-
TGTGCCAGCGTGGGCACCGGGCGCGGCAATGAGCAGTTCTTC
CASVGTGRGNEQFF
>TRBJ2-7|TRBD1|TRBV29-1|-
TGCAGCGTCCGAGGACAGGGGCGAGGCGAGCAGTACTTC
CSVRGQGRGEQYF
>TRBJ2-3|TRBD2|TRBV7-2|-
TGTGCCAGCAGCTCGGAGGGACTAGCGACAGATACGCAGTATTTT
CASSSEGLATDTQYF
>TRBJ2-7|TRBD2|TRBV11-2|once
TGTGCCAGCAGCCCCGGCCAGCGGGGCTCCTACGAGCAGTACTTC
CASSPGQRGSYEQYF
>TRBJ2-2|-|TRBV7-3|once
TGTGCCAGCAGCTTCACCCAGGGGTCCGGGGAGCTGTTTTTT
CASSFTQGSGELFF
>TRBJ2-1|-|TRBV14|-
TGTGCCAGCAGCCAAGGAGTAATAGGCAATGAGCAGTTCTTC
CASSQGVIGNEQFF
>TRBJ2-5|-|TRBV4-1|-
TGCGCCAGCAGCCAAGTTGTGAAAGGGGCACAAGAGACCCAGTACTTC
CASSQVVKGAQETQYF
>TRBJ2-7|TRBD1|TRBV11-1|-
TGTGCCAGCAGCTTAATTCCAGGGGGCCACGAGCAGTACTTC
CASSLIPGGHEQYF
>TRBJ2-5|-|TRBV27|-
TGTGCCAGCAGCCCAACCGGACTGGTCGGGACCCAGTACTTC
CASSPTGLVGTQYF
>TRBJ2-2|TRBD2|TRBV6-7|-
TGTGCCAGGGCGTTGGGACTAGGAAACACCGGGGAGCTGTTTTTT
CARALGLGNTGELFF
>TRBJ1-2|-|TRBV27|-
TGTGCCAGCAGTTTATGGGGCGGCCACTATGGCTACACCTTC
CASSLWGGHYGYTF
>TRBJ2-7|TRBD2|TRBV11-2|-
TGTGCCAGCAGCTTAGATTGGGGGACTAGCCCCCTCAATGAGCAGTACTTC
CASSLDWGTSPLNEQYF
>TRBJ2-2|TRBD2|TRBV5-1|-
TGCGCCAGCAGCTTCGCCGGGACTACGAGTGGGGCCGGGGAGCTGTTTTTT
CASSFAGTTSGAGELFF
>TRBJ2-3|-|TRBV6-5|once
TGTGCCAGCAGCCAGAGTTGGGGCGGAGATACGCAGTATTTT
CASSQSWGGDTQYF
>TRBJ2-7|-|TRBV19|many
TGTGCCAGTAGTCCCGGGCCAATATTGGGCGAGCAGTACTTC
CASSPGPILGEQYF
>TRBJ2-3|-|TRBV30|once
TGTGCCTGGAATTCGGGTCCAGATACGCAGTATTTT
CAWNSGPDTQYF